This T cell receptor (beta chain) derives from a study of CD4 T cells in relation to SARS-CoV-2 and coronaviruses. Study at large: Convalescent patients had median age 38.5 years, range about 20 to 75.

As concerns this clone: What it binds is not known.

Study conclusions and caveats: This crossreactivity analysis covered spike protein alone, no other viral proteins.

The trim removed 3 bases at V and 3 bases at J, leaving 5 bases unmatched. The CDR3 spans 15 residues. The germline gives CDR1 SEHNR, CDR2 FQNEAQ (reference sequence). Sorted naive or memory CD4+ cells met CEF peptides for 9 to 11 days. The assay was immunoSEQ multiplex PCR, and TCRdb's table has in-frame clones only and misses some. The repertoire holds around 40,000 clones, with 84% as singletons. The sample was naive CD4+ T cells from PBMCs, cultured in vitro. Specified subset: naive CD4+ T cells isolated by negative enrichment. The V gene is TRBV7-9, the J gene TRBJ2-7; 10 bases agree with TRBD1. This clonotype originated in an adult with COVID-19. The CDR3 region is CASSFGQGGIYEQYF. The CDR3, as DNA: TGTGCCAGCAGCTTCGGACAGGGGGGGATCTACGAGCAGTACTTC. The full variable domain, in which reference TRBV7-9 and TRBJ2-7 provide the parts outside the CDR3, is DTGVSQNPRHKITKRGQNVTFRCDPISEHNRLYWYRQTLGQGPEFLTYFQNEAQLEKSRLLSDRFSAERPKGSFSTLEIQRTEQGDSAMYLCASSFGQGGIYEQYFGPGTRLTVT.